This T cell receptor (beta chain) comes out of a study of blood T cell repertoires in COVID-19 (dated by TCRdb to between 2020 and 2021). In the study overall: Samples from collaborators originated in the United States, Italy and Spain and spanned both the acute and convalescent phases of COVID-19. Subjects who had been exposed to COVID-19, were actively infected with it, or had recovered from it provided the deeply sampled blood TCRbeta repertoires that made up the dataset. The repertoires were made available in a free public database intended to serve as a resource for research on the immune response to SARS-CoV-2. Nearly every sample came with metadata listing a de-identified subject ID, COVID-19 status, age in years and sex. The material from the prospective study consisted of cDNA or gDNA derived from T cells, B-cell-depleted T cells, or PBMCs. Where available, HLA class I and class II types were obtained from metadata supplied by the sample provider rather than from assay-based typing. Samples were obtained from the ongoing ImmuneRACE study (first 160 participants) and from 1,000 to 1,500 subjects provided by 6 global collaborators. Findings and caveats that apply to the study as a whole: The amount of clinical and demographic metadata varied by source and participant and was provided uncurated.

Each collaborating institution followed its own protocols to collect whole blood in K2EDTA tubes. For TCRbeta analysis, collaborators shipped samples in one of three forms: frozen whole blood, isolated PBMCs, or DNA extracted from either of those sample types. CDR1 and CDR2 are read off the germline V gene (reference sequence) as SEHNR and FQNEAQ. Measured from the cysteine to the phenylalanine, the CDR3 is 15 residues long. The read is trimmed to its CDR3 DNA, 45 bases read in frame from base 1. Relative to germline, V is missing 7 bases and J is missing 9 bases, with 15 bases of the junction outside any gene match. A remark on this clone: No cognate antigen has been identified for it. Base qualities are not recorded, but no much larger clone differs from it by a single base.

TCRbeta CDR3 regions were amplified from genomic DNA by means of the immunoSEQ Assay, a bias-controlled multiplex PCR. From the authors' description of their analysis: Within the assay, amplification of reference gene primers was used to estimate how many nucleated cells each sample contained. Sequence reads were collapsed and filtered to measure the absolute abundance of every unique TCRbeta CDR3 rearrangement. For each sample, productive Simpson clonality was calculated as the square root of Simpson's diversity index over productive rearrangements. TCRdb took over this immuneACCESS table, retaining in-frame rearrangements with V and J assigned. Such tables are incomplete; in checked studies, under half of the missing clones stem from an unresolved V gene, and the remainder is unexplained. V and J calls and clone size come straight from that table; D and trimming were deduced from the DNA. Counted in this sample were about 240,000 clones; around 90% of them appeared once. The ten most abundant clones make up roughly 0.8% of the sample.

Sequenced sample: peripheral blood. The source of this sequence is a woman in her twenties or thirties with acute or convalescent COVID-19. The sequence links TRBV7-9 to TRBJ2-1, with TRBD2 identical over 7 junction bases. The CDR3 is CASISSGGSVGEQFF. The DNA sequence is as follows: TGTGCCAGCATCTCATCGGGGGGTAGCGTCGGTGAGCAGTTCTTC. The reference TRBV7-9 and TRBJ2-1 proteins fill in what lies around the CDR3, so the full variable domain reads DTGVSQNPRHKITKRGQNVTFRCDPISEHNRLYWYRQTLGQGPEFLTYFQNEAQLEKSRLLSDRFSAERPKGSFSTLEIQRTEQGDSAMYLCASISSGGSVGEQFFGPGTRLTVL.